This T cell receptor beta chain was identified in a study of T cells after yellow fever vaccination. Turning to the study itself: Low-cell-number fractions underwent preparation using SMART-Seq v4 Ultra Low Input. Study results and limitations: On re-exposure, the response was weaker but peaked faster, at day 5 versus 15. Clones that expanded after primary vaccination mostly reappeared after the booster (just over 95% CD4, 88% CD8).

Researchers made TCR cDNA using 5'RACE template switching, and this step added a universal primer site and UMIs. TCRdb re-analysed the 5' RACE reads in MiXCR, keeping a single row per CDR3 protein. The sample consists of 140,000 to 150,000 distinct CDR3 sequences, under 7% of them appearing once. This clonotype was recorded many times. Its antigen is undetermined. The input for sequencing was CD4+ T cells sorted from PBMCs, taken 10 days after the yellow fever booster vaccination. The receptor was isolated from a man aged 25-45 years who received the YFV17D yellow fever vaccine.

CDR3 nucleotides: TGTGCCAGCAGCTTAGAAGTCGGGGAGCTGTTTTTT. Translating it yields CASSLEVGELFF. The J gene is TRBJ2-2, the V gene TRBV7-2; D gene ambiguous. The CDR3 covers 12 residues. Germline CDR1 and CDR2: SGHTA and FQGNSA. V shed 1 base and J shed 7 bases, with 4 bases lying between them.